The 20 T cell receptor beta chains reported below all come from one sample, sequenced in a study of shared clonotypes between healthy human individuals. Clones were read by immunoSEQ multiplex PCR, and TCRdb kept only the in-frame ones, dropping some. Among around 1 million clones, about three quarters were seen once, and the ten largest hold approximately 1.5%. Material for sequencing was memory CD4+ T cells sorted from blood. This sample's subset: CD45RA-negative fraction. These receptors all stem from a young man in good health.

The chain combines TRBV5-6 with TRBJ2-3; the D gene could be TRBD1 or TRBD2 (5 bases each). Trimming stripped 6 bases from V and 0 bases from J, with 8 bases between. CDR3 size: 13 residues. The germline CDR1 and CDR2 sequences are SGHDT and YYEEEE. The CDR3 sequence: CASNRDSTDTQYF. In DNA form, the CDR3 reads TGTGCCAGCAATCGGGACAGCACAGATACGCAGTATTTT.

The rearrangement uses TRBV5-1 and TRBJ2-4; TRBD2 matches 7 bases. J gave up 3 bases and V 0 bases, and 6 bases lay outside the gene matches. This CDR3 contains 16 residues. CDR1 is SGHRS and CDR2 is YFSETQ in the germline V gene. CDR3 amino acids: CASSLGASGNKNIQYF. For the CDR3, the DNA is TGCGCCAGCAGCTTGGGCGCTAGCGGTAACAAAAACATTCAGTACTTC.

This clone occurred a few times. This chain uses TRBV6-1 with TRBJ1-3; D is unclear. V was shortened by 10 bases and J by 0 bases, with 13 bases between the two germline ends. The CDR3 has 14 residues. Germline assignment: CDR1 MNHNS and CDR2 SASEGT. The CDR3 is CATKLDFSGNTIYF. The DNA for the CDR3 is TGTGCCACCAAGCTTGACTTCTCTGGAAACACCATATATTTT.

The V call is TRBV2, the J call TRBJ2-1; TRBD2 agrees at 12 bases. Germline CDR1 is SNHLY and CDR2 is FYNNEI. V trimming: 5 bases; J trimming: 2 bases; junction bases outside the gene matches: 4. The CDR3 extends over 16 amino acids. CDR3 in DNA: TGTGCCAGCAGTCCTAGCGGGAGGGCCGCCTACAATGAGCAGTTCTTC. Protein: CASSPSGRAAYNEQFF.

V and J are TRBV2 and TRBJ2-3; 7 nucleotides align to TRBD2. The germline V gene has CDR1 SNHLY and CDR2 FYNNEI. The CDR3 is made up of 16 amino acids. V lost 4 bases to trimming and J lost 2 bases; unmatched junction nucleotides: 9. The CDR3 spells CASSGGGLGVTDTQYF. The CDR3 coding sequence is TGTGCCAGCAGTGGGGGAGGGCTCGGGGTCACAGATACGCAGTATTTT. Drawing the rest from reference TRBV2 and TRBJ2-3, the complete variable domain is EPEVTQTPSHQVTQMGQEVILRCVPISNHLYFYWYRQILGQKVEFLVSFYNNEISEKSEIFDDQFSVERPDGSNFTLKIRSTKLEDSAMYFCASSGGGLGVTDTQYFGPGTRLTVL.

The CDR3, as DNA: TGCACCAGCAGCCAAGGCGGCGTCTATTTACAAGAGACCCAGTACTTC. Translation: CTSSQGGVYLQETQYF. The chain carries TRBV1 and TRBJ2-5; no DNA check was done on the table's D call, TRBD2. TRBV1 is a recognized pseudogene. The CDR3 contains 16 residues.

This chain joins TRBV4-1 and TRBJ1-4, with TRBD1 as a possible D gene (6 bases). CDR3 length equals 16 residues. Trimming removed 2 bases at V and 4 bases at J, with 14 bases between. Germline assignment: CDR1 MGHRA and CDR2 YSYEKL. CDR3 sequence (DNA): TGCGCCAGCAGCCAAAGAGGGGGAGGAGATAATGAAAAACTGTTTTTT. This gives the protein CASSQRGGGDNEKLFF.

The chain employs TRBV7-9 and TRBJ2-3; 8 positions match TRBD2. Germline trimming cut 1 base from V and 2 bases from J; bases unmatched to any gene: 5. The germline gives CDR1 SEHNR, CDR2 FQNEAQ (reference sequence). This CDR3 is built from 16 residues. CDR3 coding DNA: TGTGCCAGCAGCTTAGAAGGGACTAGACCCACAGATACGCAGTATTTT. Its protein product is CASSLEGTRPTDTQYF.

The rearrangement links TRBV2 to TRBJ2-3, with a tentative D call TRBD1 (6 bases). Trimming removed 7 bases from V and 5 bases from J, with 13 bases in between. The germline gives CDR1 SNHLY, CDR2 FYNNEI. The CDR3 spans 13 residues. This CDR3 is CASKGGPGDTQYF. The CDR3 DNA sequence: TGTGCCAGCAAAGGGGGTCCTGGAGATACGCAGTATTTT.

The rearrangement uses TRBV19 and TRBJ2-2; either TRBD1 or TRBD2 may fit D (6 bases each). The CDR3 loop spans 15 amino acids. CDR1 and CDR2 (germline): LNHDA, SQIVND (reference sequence). V lost 5 bases and J lost 0, with 10 bases in between. The DNA of the CDR3 is TGTGCCAGTAGTCGGGGGACAACGAACACCGGGGAGCTGTTTTTT. Protein sequence: CASSRGTTNTGELFF. Drawing the rest from reference TRBV19 and TRBJ2-2, the complete variable domain is DGGITQSPKYLFRKEGQNVTLSCEQNLNHDAMYWYRQDPGQGLRLIYYSQIVNDFQKGDIAEGYSVSREKKESFPLTVTSAQKNPTAFYLCASSRGTTNTGELFFGEGSRLTVL.

The V call is TRBV5-4, the J call TRBJ2-3; D gene unclear. Trimming took off 4 bases at V and 6 bases at J, with 12 bases between the two ends. Germline loops: CDR1 SGHNT, CDR2 YYREEE (reference sequence). The CDR3 sequence is 13 residues long. The chain's CDR3 is CASSIDPGDTQYF. The CDR3 coding sequence is TGTGCCAGCAGCATTGATCCCGGGGATACGCAGTATTTT.

The table lists this clone with a count of one. The chain recombines TRBV19 with TRBJ2-7; no firm D call. Germline-derived CDR1 and CDR2 are LNHDA and SQIVND (reference sequence). V gave up 4 bases and J gave up 2 bases, with 9 bases separating them. The CDR3 spans 13 residues. The CDR3 sequence is CASSKAATYEQYF. CDR3 bases: TGTGCCAGTAGTAAGGCAGCCACCTACGAGCAGTACTTC.

The rearrangement uses TRBV11-2 and TRBJ1-4; D call uncertain. Germline CDR1 SGHAT, CDR2 FQNNGV. The CDR3 is made up of 12 amino acids. The ends were cut back, 3 bases at V and 12 bases at J, with 11 bases in the middle. Written as DNA, the CDR3 is TGTGCCAGCAGCTTCCAGAGACCCGAACTGTTTTTT. Amino acid sequence: CASSFQRPELFF.

A word on this clone: At the DNA level, this CDR3 is encoded by other sequences in the same sample as well. CDR3 bases: TGTGCCAGCAGTGAACAGGGTTTAAGCAATCAGCCCCAGCATTTT. Its translation is CASSEQGLSNQPQHF. The chain recombines TRBV6-1 with TRBJ1-5; the D gene is possibly TRBD1 (5 bases). The CDR3 has 15 residues. Germline V gives CDR1 MNHNS, CDR2 SASEGT. V lost 2 bases and J lost 1, with 9 bases in between.

Remarks on this clone: The sample holds other DNA sequences that translate to the same CDR3. The J gene is TRBJ2-2, the V gene TRBV4-1, with 8 bases that match TRBD2. Germline-derived CDR1 and CDR2 are MGHRA and YSYEKL. V shed 0 bases, J shed 4 bases, and the junction held 4 bases outside the gene matches. The CDR3 has 16 amino acids. The CDR3 here is CASSQDGGGLTGELFF. DNA of the CDR3: TGCGCCAGCAGCCAAGATGGCGGGGGGCTCACCGGGGAGCTGTTTTTT.

The chain is built from TRBV18 and TRBJ1-1, with 7 bases identical to TRBD1. Germline-derived CDR1 and CDR2 are KGHSH and LQKENI. The CDR3 covers 16 residues. After removal of 1 base from V and 7 bases from J, the junction contained 12 bases not matched to a gene. The CDR3 nucleotides read TGTGCCAGCTCACCACAGGGGGCGGGAGCCTCCCATGAAGCTTTCTTT. Encoded protein: CASSPQGAGASHEAFF. The entire variable domain, with the rest obtained from reference TRBV18 and TRBJ1-1, is as follows: NAGVMQNPRHLVRRRGQEARLRCSPMKGHSHVYWYRQLPEEGLKFMVYLQKENIIDESGMPKERFSAEFPKEGPSILRIQQVVRGDSAAYFCASSPQGAGASHEAFFGQGTRLTVV.

This clone came up a few times. The CDR3: CASTGRENSPLHF. CDR3 nucleotide sequence: TGTGCCAGTACCGGTAGGGAGAATTCACCCCTCCACTTT. The chain couples TRBV19 to TRBJ1-6, with D unresolved. Germline V gene lookup returns CDR1 LNHDA and CDR2 SQIVND (reference sequence). The CDR3 covers 13 residues. Trimming took 7 bases from V and 7 from J, leaving 11 bases between them.

The gene calls are TRBV18 and TRBJ2-5; D perhaps matches TRBD2 (6 bases). The germline CDR1 and CDR2 sequences are KGHSH and LQKENI. V was pared by 6 bases and J by 5 bases, with 22 bases between. The CDR3 is 16 residues long. In DNA, the CDR3 is TGTGCCAGCTCCACAACCCCGGGACTCCGAACTGAGACCCAGTACTTC. Encoded protein: CASSTTPGLRTETQYF.

This chain links TRBV30 with TRBJ2-7, with 8 nucleotides matching TRBD1. Looked up from germline, CDR1 is GTSNPN and CDR2 is SVGIG (reference sequence). CDR3 length equals 17 residues. The V segment lost 3 bases and the J segment 5 bases; nucleotides outside the gene matches: 18. The CDR3 nucleotides read TGTGCCTGGAGGAGGGGAAACATTCGGGACAGGATCAACGAGCAGTACTTC. Protein product: CAWRRGNIRDRINEQYF.

The CDR3 DNA follows: TGTGCCAGTAGTTCTTCACGTCGGGACATCTCACCCCTCCACTTT. Translated: CASSSSRRDISPLHF. The V call is TRBV19, the J call TRBJ1-6; possibly TRBD1 for D (6 bases). V was shortened by 5 bases and J by 10 bases, with 18 bases between the two germline ends. Germline V CDR1 and CDR2: LNHDA, SQIVND (reference sequence). The CDR3 length is 15 residues.